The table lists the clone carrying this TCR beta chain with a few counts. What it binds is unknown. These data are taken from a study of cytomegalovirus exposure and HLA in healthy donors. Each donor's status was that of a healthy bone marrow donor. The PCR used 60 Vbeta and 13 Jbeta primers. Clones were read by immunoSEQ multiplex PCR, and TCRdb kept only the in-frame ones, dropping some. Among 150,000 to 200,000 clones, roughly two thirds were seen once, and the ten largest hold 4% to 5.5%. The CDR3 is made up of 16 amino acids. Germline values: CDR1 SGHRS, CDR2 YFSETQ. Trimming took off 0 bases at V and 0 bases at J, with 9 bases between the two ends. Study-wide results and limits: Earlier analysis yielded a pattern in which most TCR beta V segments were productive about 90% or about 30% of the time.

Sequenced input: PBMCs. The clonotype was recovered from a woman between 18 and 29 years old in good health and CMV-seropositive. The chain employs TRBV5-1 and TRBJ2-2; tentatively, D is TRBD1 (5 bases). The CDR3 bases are TGCGCCAGCAGCTTGGTGGGGCTAGCGAACACCGGGGAGCTGTTTTTT. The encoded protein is CASSLVGLANTGELFF. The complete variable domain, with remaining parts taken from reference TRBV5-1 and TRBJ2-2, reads KAGVTQTPRYLIKTRGQQVTLSCSPISGHRSVSWYQQTPGQGLQFLFEYFSETQRNKGNFPGRFSGRQFSNSRSEMNVSTLELGDSALYLCASSLVGLANTGELFFGEGSRLTVL.